The 9 T cell receptor beta chains reported below all come from one sample, sequenced in a study of T cell responses to AZD1222 COVID-19 vaccine. Sequencing used immunoSEQ multiplex PCR; TCRdb keeps in-frame clones, though not all of them. This sample carries 200,000 or so clones, 70% to 90% of them seen once, and the ten largest clones take about 6.1%. Here the sequenced sample was peripheral blood, taken on day 0 of AZD1222 vaccination. The receptors were sampled from an adult in good health.

The chain recombines TRBV27 with TRBJ1-2; a possible D gene is TRBD1 (6 bases). The germline V and J ends were trimmed by 3 bases and 2 bases, with 7 bases remaining between them. The CDR3 is made up of 13 amino acids. Looked up from germline, CDR1 is MNHEY and CDR2 is SMNVEV (reference sequence). The CDR3 here is CASSLTGNYGYTF. DNA for the CDR3: TGTGCCAGCAGTTTGACAGGAAACTATGGCTACACCTTC.

The chain employs TRBV7-2 and TRBJ1-5; D is ambiguous. V was pared by 1 base and J by 5 bases, with 6 bases between. Germline assignment: CDR1 SGHTA and CDR2 FQGNSA. The CDR3 is 13 amino acids. DNA for the CDR3: TGTGCCAGCAGCTTAGGAGTAGATCAGCCCCAGCATTTT. It specifies CASSLGVDQPQHF.

V is TRBV2 and J is TRBJ2-1; 7 nucleotides line up with TRBD1. The CDR3 length is 13 residues. The germline V gene has CDR1 SNHLY and CDR2 FYNNEI. After removal of 7 bases from V and 8 bases from J, the junction contained 8 bases not matched to a gene. As DNA, the CDR3 is TGTGCCAGCATGACAGGGTGGGCGGATGAGCAGTTCTTC. Translated: CASMTGWADEQFF.

The CDR3 region is CASSDPSNQRGSTDTQYF. As DNA, the CDR3 is TGCGCCAGCAGTGATCCCAGTAACCAGCGGGGGAGCACAGATACGCAGTATTTT. The chain uses TRBV10-1 and TRBJ2-3, with 8 bases matching TRBD2. With 3 bases clipped from V and 0 bases from J, the junction kept 11 bases outside the gene matches. This CDR3 comprises 18 residues. Per germline, CDR1 WNHNN and CDR2 SYGVQD (reference sequence).

This chain uses TRBV6-5 with TRBJ2-7, with 11 nucleotides matching TRBD1. Trimming removed 6 bases from V and 6 bases from J; junction bases left unmatched: 10. In germline, CDR1 is MNHEY, CDR2 SVGAGI. This CDR3 has 15 amino acids. CDR3 nucleotide sequence: TGTGCCAGCAGCCACGGAGGGACAGGGGGAGGCGAGCAGTACTTC. Protein product: CASSHGGTGGGEQYF.

The sample holds one count of this clone. This chain uses TRBV19 with TRBJ1-1; D remains unclear. CDR1 and CDR2 from the germline V gene are LNHDA and SQIVND (reference sequence). V lost 2 bases to trimming and J lost 4 bases, with 11 bases between them. The CDR3 runs 14 residues. The CDR3 nucleotides are TGTGCCAGTAGTATATCCAGAGATCGCACTGAAGCTTTCTTT. Its translation is CASSISRDRTEAFF.

The chain links TRBV14 to TRBJ2-4; D ambiguous. The V and J ends lost 1 base and 9 bases respectively, with 16 bases between them. The V gene's germline CDR1 is SGHDN and CDR2 FVKESK. CDR3 length equals 15 residues. The CDR3 loop is CASSQVGGVMGIQYF. CDR3 nucleotides: TGTGCCAGCAGCCAAGTCGGCGGTGTGATGGGCATTCAGTACTTC.

Here the CDR3 reads CASSTENTEAFF. Written as DNA, the CDR3 is TGTGCCAGCAGTACGGAGAACACTGAAGCTTTCTTT. The V and J genes are TRBV6-1 and TRBJ1-1; unclear D gene. The V end lost 5 bases, the J end lost 1 base, and 5 bases lay between the germline ends. Germline loops: CDR1 MNHNS, CDR2 SASEGT. The CDR3 is 12 residues long.

The chain has TRBV3-1 (or the pseudogene TRBV3-2) and TRBJ1-4; the D is unclear. Trimming took off 0 bases at V and 8 bases at J, with 13 bases between the two ends. The CDR3 contains 15 residues. CDR1 is LGHDT, CDR2 YNNKEL, per germline (reference sequence). The CDR3 is CASSQEFLSKEKLFF. CDR3 nucleotide sequence: TGTGCCAGCAGCCAAGAGTTCTTGAGCAAAGAAAAACTGTTTTTT.